This entry is about one TCR beta chain. Its antigen is still unknown. Germline CDR1 LNHDA, CDR2 SQIVND (reference sequence). Trimming cost V 5 bases and J 1 base, with 12 bases left between them. The CDR3 totals 15 residues. Sampled while nominally healthy, donors likely had unrecorded immune exposures. This specimen comes from a study of cytomegalovirus exposure and HLA in healthy donors. General study results and limits: According to the study, some 160 TCR beta chains were cytomegalovirus-associated.

The PCR employed 60 Vbeta primers together with 13 Jbeta primers. TCRdb's copy holds only in-frame clones and misses some; the assay was immunoSEQ multiplex PCR. The repertoire holds over 150,000 clones, with 80% as singletons. Sequenced: PBMCs. The chain uses TRBV19 and TRBJ1-5, with D tentatively TRBD1 (5 bases). The receptor was derived from a man aged 25-45 years in good health and CMV-seronegative. Here the CDR3 DNA reads TGTGCCAGTAGTCCCCAGGGAAGGAGCAATCAGCCCCAGCATTTT. It is translated as CASSPQGRSNQPQHF.